The 21 T cell receptor beta chains below all came from one sample that was sequenced in a study of CXCR3-negative and CXCR3-positive naive CD8 T cells. All TRB cDNA libraries came from 5' RACE performed with UMI labels. TCRdb re-analyzed the 5' RACE reads; it lists each CDR3 protein once, without DNA. This repertoire comprises approximately 9,700 distinct CDR3 sequences; its ten largest clones make up more than 0.9%. Sequenced: naive CXCR3- CD8+ T cells from blood. Specified subset: CD45RO-CCR7+CD27+CD95- naive CD8+ T cells lacking CXCR3 (TNR3-). All receptors derive from a human donor in good health. Some clones in this sample may be carry-over from other donors' samples.

J is TRBJ1-1 and V is TRBV4-1; TCRdb's D gene call, TRBD1, goes unchecked for lack of DNA. The germline CDR1 and CDR2 sequences are MGHRA and YSYEKL. The CDR3 consists of 14 residues. CDR3 region: CASSQTGGLTEAFF.

The chain recombines TRBV5-1 with TRBJ2-5. CDR3 length equals 17 residues. CDR1 is SGHRS, CDR2 YFSETQ, per germline. CDR3 sequence: CASSSNYRHLHQETQYF.

This clonotype is called medium-sized (0.01 to 0.1%) based on its frequency. This rearrangement joins TRBV29-1 to TRBJ1-1. The CDR3 sequence is 14 residues long. CDR1 and CDR2 (germline): SQVTM, ANQGSEA. CDR3 amino acids: CSVVPSREDTEAFF.

This clonotype is called medium-sized based on its frequency. The chain has TRBV2 and TRBJ2-2; the TCRdb call, TRBD1, lacks DNA for checking. Germline V gives CDR1 SNHLY, CDR2 FYNNEI. CDR3 length: 14 amino acids. CDR3 in amino acids: CARRIDRGTGELFF.

This clonotype counts as medium-sized (0.01 to 0.1%) by frequency. The V gene is TRBV29-1, the J gene TRBJ1-1; the D call from TCRdb, TRBD1, cannot be confirmed without DNA. The CDR3 runs to 14 residues. Germline CDR1 is SQVTM and CDR2 is ANQGSEA. CDR3 residues: CSVEWRGRNTEAFF.

The chain joins TRBV13 to TRBJ2-1; TCRdb lists TRBD1, though no DNA is available to test this call. The germline V gene has CDR1 PRHDT and CDR2 FYEKMQ (reference sequence). The CDR3 has 16 residues. Here the CDR3 reads CASSYQGAGLPYEQFF.

The J gene is TRBJ2-1, the V gene TRBV7-6; as DNA is missing, the TRBD1 call by TCRdb cannot be tested. Germline V gene sequence: CDR1 SGHVS, CDR2 FNYEAQ. This CDR3 spans 14 amino acids. The CDR3 is CASSLGDRGNEQFF.

J is TRBJ2-5 and V is TRBV20-1; TCRdb indicates TRBD1, and absent DNA this call remains unverified. CDR3 length: 22 residues. Germline V gene lookup returns CDR1 DFQATT and CDR2 SNEGSKA (reference sequence). CDR3 sequence: CSATGTTSVGLAGNTRQETQYF.

The chain joins TRBV5-1 to TRBJ2-2. The V gene's germline CDR1 is SGHRS and CDR2 YFSETQ. The CDR3 contains 13 residues. This CDR3 reads CASSFSLGGELFF.

V is TRBV3-1 and J is TRBJ1-5; lacking DNA, the TRBD1 call made by TCRdb goes unchecked. The germline CDR1 and CDR2 sequences are LGHDT and YNNKEL (reference sequence). The CDR3 spans 14 residues. The CDR3 sequence: CASSQEGEYQPQHF.

This clonotype is identified as medium-sized from frequency. The chain carries TRBV10-2 and TRBJ2-3; TCRdb indicates TRBD1, and absent DNA this call remains unverified. Germline V gene lookup returns CDR1 WSHSY and CDR2 SAAADI. The CDR3 runs 13 residues. The chain's CDR3 is CASSAGVTDTQYF.

By frequency, this clonotype registers medium-sized. The CDR3 sequence: CAISDIDDNTQYF. This chain connects TRBV10-3 to TRBJ2-3. This CDR3 is 13 amino acids long. Germline assignment: CDR1 ENHRY and CDR2 SYGVKD.

This clonotype is labeled medium-sized (0.01 to 0.1%) based on frequency. J is TRBJ2-1 and V is TRBV2; TCRdb calls TRBD2, which cannot be checked without DNA. The CDR3 contains 13 residues. Germline values: CDR1 SNHLY, CDR2 FYNNEI. The CDR3 loop reads CASAGGSYNEQFF.

In terms of frequency, this clonotype is medium-sized. V usage is TRBV29-1 and J usage is TRBJ2-2. Germline CDR1 is SQVTM and CDR2 is ANQGSEA. This CDR3 contains 12 residues. The CDR3 spells CSVDVKTGELFF.

V usage is TRBV7-9 and J usage is TRBJ1-5. The CDR3 extends over 12 amino acids. Germline CDR1 and CDR2: SEHNR and FQNEAQ (reference sequence). CDR3 sequence reads: CASSLGGQPQHF.

This clonotype ranks as medium-sized (0.01 to 0.1%) in terms of frequency. This chain uses TRBV7-2 with TRBJ2-1; the TRBD2 assignment by TCRdb is unverifiable without DNA. Germline loops: CDR1 SGHTA, CDR2 FQGNSA. The CDR3 is made up of 18 amino acids. The CDR3 reads CASSPGTAGLAGVNEQFF.

Measured by frequency, this clonotype is medium-sized (0.01 to 0.1%). This chain links TRBV7-9 with TRBJ1-2. The germline gives CDR1 SEHNR, CDR2 FQNEAQ (reference sequence). The CDR3 runs to 15 residues. The CDR3 sequence: CASSSDRYLNYGYTF.

This chain connects TRBV25-1 to TRBJ1-2; TCRdb picks TRBD1, but there is no DNA to check that call. Looked up from germline, CDR1 is MGHDK and CDR2 is SYGVNS. The CDR3 covers 13 residues. The CDR3 here is CASSAGTGDGYTF.

This clonotype is medium-sized by frequency. The J gene is TRBJ2-1, the V gene TRBV6-5; TCRdb's D gene call, TRBD1, goes unchecked for lack of DNA. The CDR3 contains 14 residues. Germline CDR1 reads MNHEY; CDR2 reads SVGAGI. The CDR3 loop is CASSYVTDDNEQFF.

This clonotype is identified as medium-sized from frequency. The chain is built from TRBV29-1 and TRBJ1-2. CDR1 and CDR2 from the germline V gene are SQVTM and ANQGSEA. The CDR3 covers 11 residues. This CDR3 is CSTHSNYGYTF.

Judged by frequency, this clonotype is medium-sized (0.01 to 0.1%). This chain connects TRBV20-1 to TRBJ2-2; TCRdb proposes TRBD2, but this gene call is untestable without DNA. Germline loops: CDR1 DFQATT, CDR2 SNEGSKA (reference sequence). The CDR3 length is 14 residues. The CDR3 reads CSASLAGDTGELFF.